This T cell receptor (beta chain) originates from a study of tumor-infiltrating lymphocytes in primary liver carcinoma. Unsorted whole blood served as the source of blood RNA, and germline DNA was extracted as well. This clonotype was recorded once. From approximately 450 ng total RNA, TCR beta cDNA was generated with a primer in the constant region. Employing slightly modified ARM-PCR, three nested multiplex PCR rounds were run, and these gave rise to the TCR beta libraries. TRBV1-TRBV30 forward and Cbeta reverse primers drove the first two roughly 10-cycle rounds. TCRdb fed the multiplex PCR reads into MiXCR, producing one record per CDR3 protein. In the table there are about 320,000 distinct CDR3 sequences, 50% to 75% of which are singletons. V lost 6 bases to trimming and J lost 7 bases, with 13 bases between them. Germline CDR1 MNHNY, CDR2 SVGAGI (reference sequence). CDR3 length: 13 amino acids.

The sequence was collected from a woman aged 30 to 39 with primary liver carcinoma and hepatitis B virus infection. The chain links TRBV6-6 to TRBJ2-1; D remains unclear. Material: peripheral blood. DNA for the CDR3: TGTGCCAGCAGGCCACAGTGTCGGAATGAGCAGTTCTTC. This sequence encodes CASRPQCRNEQFF.